These T cell receptor beta chains were read from a single sample in a study of shared clonotypes between healthy human individuals. Only in-frame clones appear in the TCRdb table, and some are missing; sequencing was by immunoSEQ multiplex PCR. Among a few million clones listed, about 90% were seen once. Sequencing was performed on naive CD4+ T cells from PBMCs. These receptors were taken from a young man in good health. Some clones in this sample may be carry-over from other donors' samples. Both conserved end residues are part of each CDR3. D genes are given only for firm matches. Expanded clones are given a class, and other clones once, few, many or no size at all.

CASSLSPTGNTEAFF,TRBV11-3,.,TRBJ1-1,.
CASKGLALYF,TRBV6-7,.,TRBJ2-7,.
CASSAGQGDEKLFF,TRBV18,.,TRBJ1-4,TRBD1
CASSIGQGRGEAFF,TRBV9,.,TRBJ1-1,TRBD1
CASSQTAANTEAFF,TRBV9,.,TRBJ1-1,.
CASSRDRDSVDTQYF,TRBV5-4,.,TRBJ2-3,TRBD1
CASSRTRDRTYEQYF,TRBV18,few,TRBJ2-7,TRBD1
CASSPRSGFGAKNIQYF,TRBV7-8,.,TRBJ2-4,.
CASSLALGALSGANVLTF,TRBV5-6,once,TRBJ2-6,.
CAWGRGIRYEQYF,TRBV30,.,TRBJ2-7,TRBD2
CASSLTPGANPYYGYTF,TRBV5-8,.,TRBJ1-2,.
CASSPARPPGNTIYF,TRBV19,.,TRBJ1-3,.
CASSVDGGYNEQFF,TRBV9,.,TRBJ2-1,.
CASSQDRDRYNEQYF,TRBV4-1,.,TRBJ2-7,TRBD1
CASSLSDLYGYTF,TRBV28,.,TRBJ1-2,.
CASSLERLNTEAFF,TRBV7-3,.,TRBJ1-1,.
CASSQADRSYGYTF,TRBV4-1,.,TRBJ1-2,.
CASSFAGIGELFF,TRBV28,few,TRBJ2-2,.
CASRQGQQYNEQFF,TRBV5-1,.,TRBJ2-1,.
CASSQGGSYNEQFF,TRBV4-2,once,TRBJ2-1,.
CASGLGGLDGELFF,TRBV12-5,.,TRBJ2-2,.
CASSFGTGDGGYTF,TRBV18,.,TRBJ1-2,TRBD1
CASSDSISSEAFF,TRBV6-4,.,TRBJ1-1,.
CASSLDPASGYNEQFF,TRBV5-1,.,TRBJ2-1,TRBD2
CASAPTSGIVPIGEQFF,TRBV25-1,.,TRBJ2-1,TRBD2
CASSLTGTWQETQYF,TRBV5-1,.,TRBJ2-5,.
CASSPPGQRDEKLFF,TRBV18,once,TRBJ1-4,TRBD1
CASSYGLAGHYEQYF,TRBV6-5,.,TRBJ2-7,TRBD2
CASSPTSTGTDYEQYF,TRBV2,.,TRBJ2-7,.
CASSYTYGTSYGYTF,TRBV6-5,.,TRBJ1-2,.
CASSLGGRIEQYF,TRBV5-4,.,TRBJ2-7,.
CASRLTGGATNQPQHF,TRBV28,.,TRBJ1-5,.
CASSGSPSRYF,TRBV2,.,TRBJ2-5,.
CASSNHNRGTTKTDTQYF,TRBV5-1,.,TRBJ2-3,TRBD1
CASSIETSGTRSYEQYF,TRBV19,.,TRBJ2-7,TRBD2
CASSSEGGLTEAFF,TRBV7-3,.,TRBJ1-1,.
CASSSDRAKYNEQFF,TRBV7-2,.,TRBJ2-1,.
CASRKGRTSSNEQFF,TRBV28,.,TRBJ2-1,.
CASLPAPGTAYGYTF,TRBV5-1,once,TRBJ1-2,.
CAISAPSSETQYF,TRBV10-3,.,TRBJ2-5,.
CASSVGSDLNTEAFF,TRBV9,once,TRBJ1-1,.
CASSQGPEGRPSGANVLTF,TRBV4-3,.,TRBJ2-6,.
CASSLAFSSRQETQYF,TRBV5-1,.,TRBJ2-5,.
CASSRGLAVDTQYF,TRBV28,.,TRBJ2-3,.
CASSYGDNSYNSPLHF,TRBV6-5,once,TRBJ1-6,.
CASSPDRGNQPQHF,TRBV6-5,.,TRBJ1-5,TRBD1
CASSPGPTSGSTDTQYF,TRBV5-1,.,TRBJ2-3,TRBD2
CASSLSRKDHGYTF,TRBV7-9,.,TRBJ1-2,.
CASSQDLSTEREPSNQPQHF,TRBV4-3,.,TRBJ1-5,.
CASTLEGSGGEETQYF,TRBV7-2,.,TRBJ2-5,.
CASSLSQLAYEQYF,TRBV18,.,TRBJ2-7,.
CASSVTPRDRGGYTIYF,TRBV9,.,TRBJ1-3,TRBD1
CATQKTKLAANNEQFF,TRBV2,.,TRBJ2-1,TRBD2
CSAPSGSSSYNEQFF,TRBV29-1,once,TRBJ2-1,TRBD2
CASSYSPRHYNSPLHF,TRBV6-5,.,TRBJ1-6,.
CASSHDYKETQYF,TRBV7-9,.,TRBJ2-5,.
CASSLRGQGNTIYF,TRBV6-1,.,TRBJ1-3,.
CASSQGRFTGASNQPQHF,TRBV4-1,.,TRBJ1-5,TRBD1
CASSQDRGYYGYTF,TRBV4-3,.,TRBJ1-2,.